This T cell receptor beta chain was found in a study of blood T cell repertoires in COVID-19. Two consecutive negative NP/OP PCR tests, clearance, or resolved symptoms defined Cohort 3 recovery. Profiling relied on immunoSEQ multiplex PCR, and the TCRdb table lists in-frame clones only, not all of them. Of 350,000 to 400,000 clones detected, 87% appear once; the ten largest clones hold about 2.7%. The CDR3 extends over 15 amino acids. The V gene lost 3 bases and the J gene lost 1 base, with 10 bases spanning the gap. CDR1 is MDHEN and CDR2 is SYDVKM in the germline V gene. In this sample, this clone turned up a few times.

This clonotype was obtained from a woman in her twenties or thirties who had recovered from COVID-19. The sequenced sample consisted of PBMCs or T cells enriched from blood (not recorded which). The chain recombines TRBV28 with TRBJ1-5; TRBD1 might be the D (5 bases). The CDR3 protein is CASSLLRGSNQPQHF. CDR3 coding DNA: TGTGCCAGCAGTTTGCTAAGGGGAAGCAATCAGCCCCAGCATTTT.